The next 4 T cell receptor beta chains were all read from a single sample in a study of blood T cell repertoires in COVID-19. TCRdb keeps only in-frame clones here, not all; method: immunoSEQ multiplex PCR. The sample includes roughly 160,000 clones, roughly 70% of them seen just once. Sequenced sample: peripheral blood. The receptors were gathered from a woman at least 80 years old with acute or convalescent COVID-19.

The chain carries TRBV5-4 and TRBJ2-3; possibly TRBD1 for D (6 bases). Trimming took 0 bases from V and 4 from J, leaving 15 bases between them. The CDR3 sequence is 16 residues long. CDR1 SGHNT and CDR2 YYREEE come from the germline V gene (reference sequence). The CDR3 DNA is TGTGCCAGCAGCTTGGTTTTACAGGGTGCCTCAGATACGCAGTATTTT. This encodes CASSLVLQGASDTQYF.

This chain links TRBV10-3 with TRBJ1-5; D remains ambiguous. The ends were cut back, 4 bases at V and 1 base at J, with 5 bases in the middle. Germline V gives CDR1 ENHRY, CDR2 SYGVKD. This CDR3 is 13 amino acids long. The CDR3 DNA reads as TGTGCCATCAGTGCGGGGAGCAATCAGCCCCAGCATTTT. Protein product: CAISAGSNQPQHF.

This chain joins TRBV28 and TRBJ2-2; 7 nucleotides align to TRBD2. The CDR3 is 15 amino acids. With V trimmed by 8 bases and J by 5 bases, 11 bases remained unmatched. CDR1 is MDHEN, CDR2 SYDVKM, per germline. CDR3 coding DNA: TGTGCCAGCGGCGGGGGACTTCCGACAACCGGGGAGCTGTTTTTT. Its protein product is CASGGGLPTTGELFF.

The chain uses TRBV7-8 and TRBJ1-2; 7 bases align to TRBD1. This CDR3 is 14 amino acids long. Germline CDR1 is SGHVS and CDR2 is FQNEAQ. Trimming removed 3 bases from V and 3 bases from J; junction bases left unmatched: 4. CDR3: CASSFPGQYYGYTF. Here the CDR3 DNA reads TGTGCCAGCAGCTTTCCGGGACAGTACTATGGCTACACCTTC.